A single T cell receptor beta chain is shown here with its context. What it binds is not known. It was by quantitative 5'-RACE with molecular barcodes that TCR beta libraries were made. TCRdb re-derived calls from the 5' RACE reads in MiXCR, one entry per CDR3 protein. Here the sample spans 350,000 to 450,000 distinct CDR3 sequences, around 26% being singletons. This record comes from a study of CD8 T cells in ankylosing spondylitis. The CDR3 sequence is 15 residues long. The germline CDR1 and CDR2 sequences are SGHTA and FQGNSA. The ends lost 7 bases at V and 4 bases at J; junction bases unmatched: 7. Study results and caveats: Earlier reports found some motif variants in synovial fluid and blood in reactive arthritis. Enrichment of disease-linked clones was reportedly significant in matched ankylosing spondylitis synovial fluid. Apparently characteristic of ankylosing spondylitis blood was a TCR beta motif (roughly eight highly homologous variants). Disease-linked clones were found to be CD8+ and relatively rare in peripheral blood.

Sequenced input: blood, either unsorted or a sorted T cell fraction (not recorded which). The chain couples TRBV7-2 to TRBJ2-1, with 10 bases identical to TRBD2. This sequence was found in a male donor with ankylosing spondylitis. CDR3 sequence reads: CASIGGTSDYNEQFF. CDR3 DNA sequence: TGTGCCAGCATCGGCGGGACTAGCGATTACAATGAGCAGTTCTTC. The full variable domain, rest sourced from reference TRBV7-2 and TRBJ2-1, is GAGVSQSPSNKVTEKGKDVELRCDPISGHTALYWYRQSLGQGLEFLIYFQGNSAPDKSGLPSDRFSAERTGGSVSTLTIQRTQQEDSAVYLCASIGGTSDYNEQFFGPGTRLTVL.